Following are 5 T cell receptor beta chains from one sample sequenced in a study of control samples from healthy donors and cancer patients. Using immunoSEQ multiplex PCR, the repertoire was profiled, and TCRdb retains in-frame clones only, with some absent. Among about 53,000 clones listed, 87% were seen once. The sequenced material came from PBMCs. The receptors here all came from a man in his fifties or sixties with head and neck cancer.

This rearrangement joins TRBV6-6 to TRBJ2-3; D unresolved. The CDR3 has 12 amino acids. CDR1 is MNHNY and CDR2 is SVGAGI in the germline V gene (reference sequence). V lost 5 bases, J lost 6 bases, and 9 bases lay in between. The CDR3 DNA follows: TGTGCCAGCAGTAGCACTGGGGATACGCAGTATTTT. This codes for CASSSTGDTQYF.

This rearrangement joins TRBV27 to TRBJ2-5; 12 nucleotides agree with TRBD2. The CDR3 totals 18 residues. The trim removed 2 bases at V and 5 bases at J, leaving 12 bases unmatched. Germline V gene lookup returns CDR1 MNHEY and CDR2 SMNVEV (reference sequence). The CDR3 sequence is CASSLRGALAGGPETQYF. CDR3 bases: TGTGCCAGCAGTTTACGGGGTGCTCTAGCGGGAGGGCCGGAGACCCAGTACTTC.

This clone occurred a few times. The rearrangement uses TRBV7-3 and TRBJ2-1, with D possibly matching TRBD2 (6 bases). The germline gives CDR1 SGHTA, CDR2 FQGTGA. The CDR3 spans 14 residues. V dropped 1 base and J dropped 7 bases, with 11 bases sitting between them. This CDR3 is CASSLSGGANEQFF. For the CDR3, the DNA is TGTGCCAGCAGCTTAAGTGGAGGGGCTAATGAGCAGTTCTTC.

This clone was observed a few times. The rearrangement links TRBV20-1 to TRBJ1-6, with TRBD1 matching over 9 bases. CDR1 DFQATT and CDR2 SNEGSKA come from the germline V gene (reference sequence). The CDR3 length is 15 residues. V lost 3 bases to trimming and J lost 11 bases; unmatched junction nucleotides: 11. CDR3 sequence: CSASDSRQGEAPLHF. In DNA form, the CDR3 reads TGCAGTGCTAGTGATTCCCGACAGGGGGAAGCACCCCTCCACTTT.

The rearrangement uses TRBV10-2 and TRBJ1-2; the match to TRBD1 covers 10 bases. With 10 bases clipped from V and 8 bases from J, the junction kept 16 bases outside the gene matches. The germline CDR1 and CDR2 sequences are WSHSY and SAAADI. This CDR3 comprises 15 residues. CDR3 nucleotide sequence: TGCGCCACGTGGACGGGCGGGACAGGGGTGATCGGCTACACCTTC. Protein: CATWTGGTGVIGYTF.